Following are 8 T cell receptor beta chains from one sample sequenced in a study of CD8+ T cells in alopecia areata. After isolation, RNA underwent reverse transcription to generate cDNA as the sequencing template. Assay: immunoSEQ multiplex PCR; the TCRdb copy retains only in-frame clones and omits some. The top ten hold more than 0.7% of the sample, which has 150,000 to 200,000 clones, 65% seen once. The treatment was: oral pan-JAK inhibitor, 5-10 mg twice daily. The sequencing used CD4+ T cells sorted from blood, collected at week 4, from a patient treated with tofacitinib. The receptors were gathered from a human donor with alopecia areata.

This clone was observed a single time. V gene TRBV9 combines with J gene TRBJ2-2; D might be TRBD1 or TRBD2, each matching 6 bases. V was shortened by 1 base and J by 7 bases, with 14 bases between the two germline ends. CDR3 size: 15 residues. CDR1 is SGDLS, CDR2 YYNGEE, per germline. CDR3: CASSVHRAGIGELFF. CDR3 DNA sequence: TGTGCCAGCAGCGTACACAGGGCGGGAATCGGGGAGCTGTTTTTT.

V gene TRBV7-2 combines with J gene TRBJ2-1; D gene unclear. CDR1 is SGHTA, CDR2 FQGNSA, per germline. This CDR3 spans 15 amino acids. V was cut by 0 bases and J by 0 bases, with 6 bases left in between. The CDR3 DNA sequence: TGTGCCAGCAGCTTAGCGCCTATCTCCTACAATGAGCAGTTCTTC. It is translated as CASSLAPISYNEQFF.

The chain uses TRBV18 and TRBJ1-1, with D perhaps TRBD1 (6 bases). Germline V gives CDR1 KGHSH, CDR2 LQKENI. This CDR3 contains 13 residues. The V gene lost 2 bases and the J gene lost 6 bases, with 10 bases spanning the gap. The CDR3 nucleotides read TGTGCCAGCTCACCAAAAAGACAGGCTGAAGCTTTCTTT. Protein product: CASSPKRQAEAFF.

This clone was seen more than once but under ten times. The junction does not match germline at one end; this may be a read error. The chain has TRBV2 and TRBJ2-7; tentative D call: TRBD1 (5 bases). CDR1 is SNHLY and CDR2 is FYNNEI in the germline V gene. The CDR3 is 14 residues long. The CDR3 DNA follows: TGTGCCAGCGCCAACGACTGGGGCTCCCACGAGCAGTACTTC. Translating it yields CASANDWGSHEQYF.

The rearrangement uses TRBV5-6 and TRBJ2-4, with TRBD1 as a possible D gene (6 bases). The V and J ends lost 2 bases and 0 bases respectively, with 12 bases between them. CDR1 is SGHDT, CDR2 YYEEEE, per germline. The CDR3 is 16 amino acids. This CDR3 reads CASSLDRIIAKNIQYF. CDR3 nucleotides: TGTGCCAGCAGCTTAGACAGGATAATAGCCAAAAACATTCAGTACTTC.

V is TRBV29-1 and J is TRBJ1-5; D gene unclear. CDR3 size: 13 residues. CDR1 is SQVTM and CDR2 is ANQGSEA in the germline V gene. The V gene lost 5 bases and the J gene lost 6 bases, with 14 bases spanning the gap. The CDR3 bases are TGCAGCGTTATGACCCTAGAGGGTCAGCCCCAGCATTTT. It codes for CSVMTLEGQPQHF.

The chain links TRBV25-1 to TRBJ2-7; D is undetermined. This CDR3 has 11 residues. CDR1 is MGHDK, CDR2 SYGVNS, per germline. The V end was cut by 1 base, the J end by 6 bases, with 4 bases between. CDR3 nucleotides: TGTGCCAGCAGTGAATCAGGCGAGCAGTACTTC. It codes for CASSESGEQYF.

This clone was recorded only once. The chain carries TRBV30 and TRBJ1-2; 7 nucleotides agree with TRBD1. Trimming took 2 bases from V and 4 from J; bases not matched to a gene: 10. This CDR3 comprises 15 residues. The germline V gene encodes CDR1 GTSNPN and CDR2 SVGIG (reference sequence). Written as DNA, the CDR3 is TGTGCCTGGAGTCCAGGGGGGGCTTGGGGCTATGGCTACACCTTC. Encoded protein: CAWSPGGAWGYGYTF.